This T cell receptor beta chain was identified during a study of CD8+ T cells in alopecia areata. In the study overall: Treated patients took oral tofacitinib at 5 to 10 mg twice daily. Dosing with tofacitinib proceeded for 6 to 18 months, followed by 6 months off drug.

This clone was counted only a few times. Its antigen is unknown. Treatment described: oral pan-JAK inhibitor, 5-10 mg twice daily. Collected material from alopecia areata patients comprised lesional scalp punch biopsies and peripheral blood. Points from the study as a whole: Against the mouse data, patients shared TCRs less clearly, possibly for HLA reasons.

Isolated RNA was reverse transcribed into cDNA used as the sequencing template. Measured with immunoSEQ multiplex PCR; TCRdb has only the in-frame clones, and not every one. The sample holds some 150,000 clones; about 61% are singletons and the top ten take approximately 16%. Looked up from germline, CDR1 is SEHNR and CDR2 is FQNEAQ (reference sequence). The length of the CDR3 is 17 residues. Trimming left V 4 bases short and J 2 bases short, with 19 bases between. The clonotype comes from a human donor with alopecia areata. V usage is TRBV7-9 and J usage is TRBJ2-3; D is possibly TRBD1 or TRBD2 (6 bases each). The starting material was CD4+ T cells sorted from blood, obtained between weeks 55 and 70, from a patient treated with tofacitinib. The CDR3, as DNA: TGTGCCAGCAGCTCTAGAGCGTACGGGGGACACACAGATACGCAGTATTTT. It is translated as CASSSRAYGGHTDTQYF.